These 17 T cell receptor beta chains came from one sample sequenced in a study of T cells in Graves' hyperthyroidism and ophthalmopathy. The source material, RNA transcripts, was used to amplify TCR beta CDR3 regions. A set of HTBI primers served as the primers for a first-round RT-PCR of the TCR CDR3. MiXCR was run by TCRdb on the multiplex PCR reads, yielding one entry per CDR3 protein. Among hundreds of thousands of distinct CDR3 sequences listed, less than 15% were seen once. The sequenced sample was blood. The origin of the receptors is a woman aged 18-29 years with Graves' hyperthyroidism.

The chain recombines TRBV4-1 with TRBJ1-3; TRBD1 aligns across 7 bases. The V and J ends lost 5 bases and 3 bases, in that order; junction bases with no gene match: 4. Germline CDR1 MGHRA, CDR2 YSYEKL. The CDR3 runs to 14 residues. This chain's CDR3 is CASSIRDSGNTIYF. As DNA, the CDR3 is TGCGCCAGCAGCATTCGGGACAGTGGAAACACCATATATTTT.

This clonotype was detected ten times or more. The chain has TRBV12-3 or TRBV12-4 and TRBJ2-3; tentatively, D is TRBD2 (5 bases). This CDR3 comprises 16 residues. The ends were cut back, 4 bases at V and 2 bases at J, with 16 bases in the middle. The CDR3 reads CASSYSVSPITDTQYF. CDR3 nucleotides: TGTGCCAGCAGTTATAGCGTAAGCCCTATCACAGATACGCAGTATTTT.

In this sample, this clonotype turned up a few times. An end of the junction differs from the germline gene, which may be a read error. The chain has TRBV6-1 and TRBJ1-1; D gene unclear. Looked up from germline, CDR1 is MNHNS and CDR2 is SASEGT. The CDR3 loop spans 11 amino acids. The CDR3 loop is CAGRRTDEAFF. DNA for the CDR3: TGTGCCGGCAGGCGGACCGATGAAGCTTTCTTT.

This clonotype has at least ten counts. The chain recombines TRBV7-3 with TRBJ2-1; D gene ambiguous. The CDR3 covers 15 residues. V lost 4 bases to trimming and J lost 6 bases, with 16 bases between them. The germline V gene has CDR1 SGHTA and CDR2 FQGTGA. The CDR3 coding sequence is TGTGCCAGCAGCTCGGATAGCAGGAGCGCCAATGAGCAGTTCTTC. Amino acids: CASSSDSRSANEQFF.

This clonotype was counted many times. J is TRBJ2-4 and V is TRBV20-1, with D perhaps assigned TRBD1 or TRBD2 (5 bases each). The germline CDR1 and CDR2 sequences are DFQATT and SNEGSKA (reference sequence). V lost 0 bases, J lost 1 base, and 13 bases lay in between. This CDR3 contains 16 residues. CDR3 DNA sequence: TGCAGTGCTAGAGATCCAGGGAGAACGGCCAAAAACATTCAGTACTTC. Translating it yields CSARDPGRTAKNIQYF.

This clonotype was observed a few times. This sequence joins TRBV6-5 and TRBJ2-7; no clear D gene. The CDR3 is made up of 16 amino acids. Trimming took off 0 bases at V and 2 bases at J, with 14 bases between the two ends. Per germline, CDR1 MNHEY and CDR2 SVGAGI. DNA of the CDR3: TGTGCCAGCAGTTACTCTCCCAGGCACGGTACCTACGAGCAGTACTTC. This translates into CASSYSPRHGTYEQYF.

This clonotype has more than one count but fewer than ten. This CDR3 is CSVLGRQAEAFF. The CDR3 DNA is TGCAGCGTTTTGGGGCGGCAGGCTGAAGCTTTCTTT. The chain couples TRBV29-1 to TRBJ1-1; D is possibly TRBD1 (5 bases). The CDR3 has 12 amino acids. V lost 5 bases, J lost 6 bases, and 13 bases lay in between. From germline, CDR1 is SQVTM and CDR2 ANQGSEA.

This clonotype was detected ten times or more. V and J are TRBV2 and TRBJ2-5, with 7 bases fitting TRBD2. Germline loops: CDR1 SNHLY, CDR2 FYNNEI. After removal of 7 bases from V and 7 bases from J, the junction contained 12 bases not matched to a gene. The CDR3 extends over 14 amino acids. CDR3 bases: TGTGCCAGCACGGGGGGAACCTCTGCCGGGACCCAGTACTTC. Translated, it gives CASTGGTSAGTQYF.

This clonotype was counted ten times or more. The rearrangement uses TRBV18 and TRBJ1-1; D ambiguous. The CDR3 sequence is 14 residues long. V lost 6 bases to trimming and J lost 0 bases, with 11 bases between them. Germline V gene data show CDR1 as KGHSH and CDR2 as LQKENI. CDR3 DNA sequence: TGTGCCAGCTCCGATCGGTCCCTGAACACTGAAGCTTTCTTT. Translation: CASSDRSLNTEAFF.

This chain joins TRBV28 and TRBJ2-7, with a tentative D call TRBD1 (6 bases). Germline assignment: CDR1 MDHEN and CDR2 SYDVKM. The ends were cut back, 4 bases at V and 6 bases at J, with 19 bases in the middle. The CDR3 is 15 residues long. The CDR3 region has the DNA TGTGCCAGCAGTTCCGGACAGCCGGGTGGGTCCGAGCAGTACTTC. It specifies CASSSGQPGGSEQYF.

About this clonotype: A read error may be the cause here, since a much bigger clone is one base away. V gene TRBV29-1 combines with J gene TRBJ2-1; D ambiguous. The J call may be wrong; the DNA end is better matched by TRBJ2-7. The germline V gene encodes CDR1 SQVTM and CDR2 ANQGSEA. The CDR3 consists of 13 residues. The CDR3 DNA reads as TGCAGCATAAGACCCAGCTCCTACAATGAGCAGTACTTC. Translating gives CSIRPSSYNEQYF.

With regard to this clonotype: A much larger clone is a single base away; this may be a read error. The conserved phenylalanine or tryptophan normally closing the CDR3 is absent here, so this likely arose from a read error. The rearrangement uses TRBV2 and TRBJ2-7; 7 positions match TRBD2. From germline, CDR1 is SNHLY and CDR2 FYNNEI. Germline trimming cut 3 bases from V and 1 base from J; bases unmatched to any gene: 15. The CDR3 loop spans 18 amino acids. The CDR3 loop reads CASSEAASGGLLSYEQYL. The CDR3 region has the DNA TGTGCCAGCAGTGAGGCGGCTTCGGGGGGACTCCTGTCCTACGAGCAGTACCTC.

The chain recombines TRBV25-1 with TRBJ2-3; 7 nucleotides line up with TRBD2. After removal of 4 bases from V and 0 bases from J, the junction contained 4 bases not matched to a gene. This CDR3 spans 15 amino acids. CDR1 and CDR2 from the germline V gene are MGHDK and SYGVNS. For the CDR3, the DNA is TGTGCCAGCAGTGCCCCACTAGCGAGCACAGATACGCAGTATTTT. Residues: CASSAPLASTDTQYF.

This clonotype turned up a few times. V is TRBV19 and J is TRBJ1-6; D gene uncertain. CDR1 is LNHDA and CDR2 is SQIVND in the germline V gene (reference sequence). V was pared by 3 bases and J by 7 bases, with 13 bases between. The CDR3 loop spans 15 amino acids. CDR3 residues: CASSIEGGLNSPLHF. The CDR3 DNA is TGTGCCAGTAGTATCGAGGGTGGACTAAATTCACCCCTCCACTTT.

The V and J genes are TRBV19 and TRBJ2-3, with TRBD1 as a possible D gene (6 bases). V dropped 5 bases and J dropped 5 bases, with 17 bases sitting between them. There are 15 residues in the CDR3. Germline loops: CDR1 LNHDA, CDR2 SQIVND (reference sequence). CDR3 in amino acids: CASSSIRQGIDTQYF. The CDR3 nucleotides read TGTGCCAGTAGTTCAATTCGGCAGGGGATAGATACGCAGTATTTT.

This clonotype appeared many times. The chain carries TRBV3-1 and TRBJ2-3, with 10 nucleotides matching TRBD2. The junction had 2 bases not matched to a gene; V was cut back by 1 base and J by 1 base. This CDR3 is 16 amino acids long. Germline CDR1 reads LGHDT; CDR2 reads YNNKEL (reference sequence). DNA for the CDR3: TGTGCCAGCAGCCAAGCTAGCGGGAGTGGCACAGATACGCAGTATTTT. Its protein product is CASSQASGSGTDTQYF.

This clonotype turned up a few times. This sequence joins TRBV4-1 and TRBJ1-1; D remains unclear. Germline CDR1 and CDR2: MGHRA and YSYEKL. This CDR3 region has 14 residues. Trimming removed 4 bases from V and 3 bases from J, with 12 bases in between. The CDR3, as DNA: TGCGCCAGCAGCCCCGACACCCTATACACTGAAGCTTTCTTT. Translated, it gives CASSPDTLYTEAFF.